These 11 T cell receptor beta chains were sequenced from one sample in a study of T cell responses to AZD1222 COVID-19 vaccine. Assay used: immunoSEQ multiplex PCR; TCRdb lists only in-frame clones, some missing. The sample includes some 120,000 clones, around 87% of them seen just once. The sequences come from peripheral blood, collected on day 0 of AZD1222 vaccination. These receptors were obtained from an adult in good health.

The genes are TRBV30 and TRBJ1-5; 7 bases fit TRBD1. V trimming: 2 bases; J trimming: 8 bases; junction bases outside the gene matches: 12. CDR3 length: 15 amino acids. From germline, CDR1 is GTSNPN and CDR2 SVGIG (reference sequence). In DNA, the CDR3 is TGTGCCTGGAGTCCCCTAGGGGGCACCCGCGAGCCCCAGCATTTT. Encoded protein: CAWSPLGGTREPQHF.

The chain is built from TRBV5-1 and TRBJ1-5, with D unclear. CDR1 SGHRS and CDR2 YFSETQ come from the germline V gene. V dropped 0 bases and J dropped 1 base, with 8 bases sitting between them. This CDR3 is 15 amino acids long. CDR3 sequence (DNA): TGCGCCAGCAGCTTGGGGATTCAGAGCAATCAGCCCCAGCATTTT. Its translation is CASSLGIQSNQPQHF.

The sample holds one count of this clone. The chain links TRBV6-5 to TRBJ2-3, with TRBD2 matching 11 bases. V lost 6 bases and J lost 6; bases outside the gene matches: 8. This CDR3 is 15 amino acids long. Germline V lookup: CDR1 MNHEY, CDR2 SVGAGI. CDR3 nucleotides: TGTGCCAGCAGACAACTAGCGGGAGTGTCGGATACGCAGTATTTT. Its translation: CASRQLAGVSDTQYF.

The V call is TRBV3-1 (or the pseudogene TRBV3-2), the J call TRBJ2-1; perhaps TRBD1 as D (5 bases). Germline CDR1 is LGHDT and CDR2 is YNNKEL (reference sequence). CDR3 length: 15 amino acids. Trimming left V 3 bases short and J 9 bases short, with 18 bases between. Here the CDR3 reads CASSQGHHPYREQFF. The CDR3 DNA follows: TGTGCCAGCAGCCAGGGGCATCACCCTTACCGTGAGCAGTTCTTC.

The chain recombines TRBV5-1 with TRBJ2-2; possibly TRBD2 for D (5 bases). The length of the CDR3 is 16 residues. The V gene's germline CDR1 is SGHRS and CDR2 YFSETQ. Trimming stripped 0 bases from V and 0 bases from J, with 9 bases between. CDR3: CASSLEPAANTGELFF. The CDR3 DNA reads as TGCGCCAGCAGCTTGGAACCAGCGGCGAACACCGGGGAGCTGTTTTTT.

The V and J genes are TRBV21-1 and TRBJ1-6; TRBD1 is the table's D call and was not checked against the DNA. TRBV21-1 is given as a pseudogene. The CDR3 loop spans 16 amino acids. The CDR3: CASTQRRAGGVSPLHF. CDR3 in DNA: TGTGCCAGCACCCAAAGGCGAGCAGGGGGCGTCTCACCCCTCCACTTT.

DNA of the CDR3: TGTGCCAGTAGTCTTAGGCGGAACACCTATAATTCACCCCTCCACTTT. Translation gives CASSLRRNTYNSPLHF. J is TRBJ1-6 and V is TRBV19, with no clear D. Deletions cut 5 bases from V and 2 bases from J, with 13 bases between. The germline CDR1 and CDR2 sequences are LNHDA and SQIVND (reference sequence). This CDR3 region has 16 residues.

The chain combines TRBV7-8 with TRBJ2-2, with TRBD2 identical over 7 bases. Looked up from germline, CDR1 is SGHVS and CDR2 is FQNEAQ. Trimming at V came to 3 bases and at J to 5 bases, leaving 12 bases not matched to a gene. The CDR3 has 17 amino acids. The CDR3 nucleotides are TGTGCCAGCAGCTTGGTTAACGGGGGGTTCCGGACCGGGGAGCTGTTTTTT. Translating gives CASSLVNGGFRTGELFF.

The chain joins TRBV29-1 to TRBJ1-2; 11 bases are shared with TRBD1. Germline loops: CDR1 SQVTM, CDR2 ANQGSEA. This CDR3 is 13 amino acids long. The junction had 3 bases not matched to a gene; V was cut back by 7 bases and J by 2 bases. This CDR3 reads CSARTGGNYGYTF. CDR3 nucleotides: TGCAGCGCCCGGACAGGGGGCAACTATGGCTACACCTTC.

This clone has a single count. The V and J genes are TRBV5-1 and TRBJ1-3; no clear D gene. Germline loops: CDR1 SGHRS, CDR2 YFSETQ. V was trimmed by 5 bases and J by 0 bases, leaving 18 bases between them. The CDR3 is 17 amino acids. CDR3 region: CASSLGMTGLSGNTIYF. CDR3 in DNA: TGCGCCAGCAGTCTCGGAATGACGGGCCTCTCTGGAAACACCATATATTTT.

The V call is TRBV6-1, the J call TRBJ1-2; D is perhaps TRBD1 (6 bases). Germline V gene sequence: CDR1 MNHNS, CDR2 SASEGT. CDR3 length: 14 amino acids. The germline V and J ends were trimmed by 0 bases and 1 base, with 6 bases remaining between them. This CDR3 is CASSEAGGNYGYTF. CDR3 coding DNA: TGTGCCAGCAGTGAAGCAGGGGGTAACTATGGCTACACCTTC.